What follows describes a single T cell receptor beta chain. It lacks a known antigen. Nothing much larger sits one base from this clone, and base qualities are not available. The source of the sample is a study of blood T cells in healthy people across ages (dated by TCRdb to about 2015). Study-level background: In model experiments, template switching captured roughly one uniquely barcoded TCR beta cDNA molecule for every two T cells. Age-related changes in TCR beta repertoire diversity were measured in the study by deep sequencing normalized with unique cDNA molecular identifiers. Donors were grouped into four age groups: young (average about 15 years), middle-aged (roughly 40), aged (around 62) and long-lived (approximately 81). To avoid experimental bias, donors of different ages were randomly spread across the sequencing lanes. For two donors (one aged 18 to 30 and one aged 80 or older), the study analyzed two additional independent replicas of 1 million unique cDNA reads from the same blood draw.

General conclusions and limits of the study: Compared with the aged group, the long-lived group had more naive CD4+ T cells, fewer expanded clones and increased TCR diversity, a pattern suggesting age selection. Conclusive comparison of naive and antigen-experienced compartments was prevented by the profiling of bulk unsorted PBMCs. As age increased, observed TCR beta diversity per million T cells dropped in a roughly linear way, and a significant reduction was already evident by age around 41. Estimates of total diversity from one million sequenced T cells were regarded as lower bounds and underestimates. Observed TCR beta diversity correlated strongly with the percentage of naive T cells measured by flow cytometry. Because the CMV infection status of the donors was unknown, age-related changes in expanded clonotypes may potentially have been confounded.

The donors were around 39 Caucasian individuals from Russia, aged 6 to 90 years, who were systemically healthy. Each donor gave 8.5 to 10 milliliters of peripheral blood, collected into EDTA-treated Vacutainer tubes. Ficoll-Paque density-gradient centrifugation was used to isolate PBMCs, with at least 6 million per sample. Trizol reagent was used to extract total RNA from the PBMCs, yielding at least 5.5 micrograms per sample. For every donor, flow cytometry on a PBMC aliquot measured the percentage of naive CD45RAhigh/CD27high T cells. Library preparation employed 5' RACE. Sequencing relied on an Illumina HiSeq 2500. A second roughly 7 to 12 cycle PCR used a sample-barcoded 5' primer and a J-beta primer mix. Each TCR beta cDNA molecule received a unique molecular identifier from a template-switch 5' adaptor carrying 12 random nucleotides. At least 2.5 million CDR3-containing paired-end reads were obtained from each sample. First-strand cDNA synthesis was performed from all RNA using the Mint cDNA synthesis kit, with priming by a TRBC-specific oligonucleotide. All cDNA was treated with uracil-DNA glycosylase and then went through a first 18-cycle PCR with the universal primers M1SS and BC2_uni_R. Per the original workflow: For normalization, 1 million high-quality reads, each with a distinct molecular identifier, were randomly selected from each sample. Instead of being binned into consensus sequences, reads that shared molecular identifiers were thrown out. MiTCR, run with a Q25 quality threshold and the strictest error-elimination algorithm, handled CDR3 identification, clonotype clustering and error correction. A nonparametric unseen species model with Euler transformation was used to estimate lower-bound total TCR beta diversity. TCRdb reanalyzed the raw reads on its own, using fastp at Q25 for trimming and MiXCR for clone calling, and kept in-frame beta chains. Each entry is one CDR3 protein sequence, shown with its most common DNA and genes. What appears here as the V and J calls and clone size reflects TCRdb's work, not the paper's. The sample table contains around 690,000 distinct CDR3 sequences; only one count was recorded for 58% of them. The top ten clonotypes cover around 37% of the sample.

Sequenced input: blood. The receptor comes from a man aged 60-69 years in good health.

The CDR3: CASKVQGRGGYTF. The nucleotide sequence is TGTGCCAGCAAAGTACAGGGGAGGGGGGGCTACACCTTC. The chain links TRBV12-3 or TRBV12-4 with TRBJ1-2, with 7 bases matching TRBD1. V is pruned by 7 bases and J by 8 bases, leaving 10 bases of the junction without a gene match. The CDR3 has 13 amino acids, counting the end cysteine and phenylalanine. The kept DNA is CDR3 alone, 39 bases in frame from the first base.